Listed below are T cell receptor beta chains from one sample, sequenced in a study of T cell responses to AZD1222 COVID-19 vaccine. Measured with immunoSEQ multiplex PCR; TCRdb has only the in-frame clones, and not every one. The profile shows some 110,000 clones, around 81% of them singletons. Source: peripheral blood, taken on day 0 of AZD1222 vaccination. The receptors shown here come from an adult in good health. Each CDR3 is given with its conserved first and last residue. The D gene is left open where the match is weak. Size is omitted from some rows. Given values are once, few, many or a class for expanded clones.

CDR3aa: CASSLGYIAKGPLASFF; CDR3nt: TGTGCCAGCAGCTTGGGGTACATTGCCAAGGGCCCCTTGGCGTCTTTCTTT; v_gene: TRBV5-6; abundance: few; len: 17; j_gene: TRBJ1-1; d_gene: NA
CDR3aa: CASSQVNRGLGANVLTF; CDR3nt: TGTGCCAGCAGCCAAGTTAACAGGGGGCTTGGGGCCAACGTCCTGACTTTC; v_gene: TRBV3-1/TRBV3-2; abundance: NA; len: 17; j_gene: TRBJ2-6; d_gene: TRBD1
CDR3aa: CASSYSSGFGTQYF; CDR3nt: TGTGCCAGCAGTTACTCGAGCGGATTCGGTACGCAGTATTTT; v_gene: TRBV6-5; abundance: NA; len: 14; j_gene: TRBJ2-3; d_gene: NA
CDR3aa: CASSSAINTEAFF; CDR3nt: TGTGCCAGCAGTTCCGCCATTAACACTGAAGCTTTCTTT; v_gene: TRBV28; abundance: NA; len: 13; j_gene: TRBJ1-1; d_gene: NA
CDR3aa: CASSDWGRSEQYF; CDR3nt: TGTGCCAGCAGTGATTGGGGGCGCAGCGAGCAGTACTTC; v_gene: TRBV6-1; abundance: NA; len: 13; j_gene: TRBJ2-7; d_gene: NA
CDR3aa: CASSIMGKGDNEQFF; CDR3nt: TGTGCCAGTAGTATAATGGGGAAGGGGGACAATGAGCAGTTCTTC; v_gene: TRBV19; abundance: NA; len: 15; j_gene: TRBJ2-1; d_gene: NA
CDR3aa: CATSDEGAGNTIYF; CDR3nt: TGTGCCACCAGTGACGAAGGGGCCGGAAACACCATATATTTT; v_gene: TRBV24-1; abundance: few; len: 14; j_gene: TRBJ1-3; d_gene: NA
CDR3aa: CASSLRGGLTGELFF; CDR3nt: TGCGCCAGCAGCTTACGCGGGGGACTCACCGGGGAGCTGTTTTTT; v_gene: TRBV5-1; abundance: NA; len: 15; j_gene: TRBJ2-2; d_gene: TRBD2
CDR3aa: CASSQGGLGRDTQYF; CDR3nt: TGTGCCAGCAGCCAGGGGGGCCTTGGGAGAGATACGCAGTATTTT; v_gene: TRBV14; abundance: NA; len: 15; j_gene: TRBJ2-3; d_gene: NA
CDR3aa: CSASLAPYNEQFF; CDR3nt: TGCAGTGCAAGTCTAGCCCCCTACAATGAGCAGTTCTTC; v_gene: TRBV20-1; abundance: NA; len: 13; j_gene: TRBJ2-1; d_gene: NA
CDR3aa: CASTTAPDRGSLTNEKLFF; CDR3nt: TGTGCCAGCACCACCGCCCCGGACAGGGGGAGTTTGACTAATGAAAAACTGTTTTTT; v_gene: TRBV21-1; abundance: NA; len: 19; j_gene: TRBJ1-4; d_gene: NA
CDR3aa: CASSLAGGTYGYTF; CDR3nt: TGTGCCAGCAGTTTAGCAGGGGGAACCTATGGCTACACCTTC; v_gene: TRBV28; abundance: NA; len: 14; j_gene: TRBJ1-2; d_gene: TRBD1
CDR3aa: CASSRARPENTGELFF; CDR3nt: TGTGCCAGCTCACGAGCACGGCCAGAGAACACCGGGGAGCTGTTTTTT; v_gene: TRBV18; abundance: NA; len: 16; j_gene: TRBJ2-2; d_gene: NA
CDR3aa: CASSESGGCYGYTF; CDR3nt: TGCGCCAGCAGTGAGTCCGGGGGCTGCTATGGCTACACCTTC; v_gene: TRBV10-1; abundance: NA; len: 14; j_gene: TRBJ1-2; d_gene: NA
CDR3aa: CASREQGPYGYTF; CDR3nt: TGTGCCAGCAGGGAACAGGGCCCGTATGGCTACACCTTC; v_gene: TRBV21-1; abundance: NA; len: 13; j_gene: TRBJ1-2; d_gene: NA
CDR3aa: CASSPGGTSGSGGELFF; CDR3nt: TGCGCCAGCAGCCCTGGCGGGACTAGCGGGAGCGGCGGGGAGCTGTTTTTT; v_gene: TRBV5-1; abundance: NA; len: 17; j_gene: TRBJ2-2; d_gene: TRBD2
CDR3aa: CAWSAQTSQQYF; CDR3nt: TGTGCCTGGAGTGCCCAGACCAGTCAGCAGTACTTC; v_gene: TRBV30; abundance: NA; len: 12; j_gene: TRBJ2-7; d_gene: NA
CDR3aa: CASSLLASGSADTQYF; CDR3nt: TGTGCCAGCAGCTTATTGGCTAGCGGGAGTGCAGATACGCAGTATTTT; v_gene: TRBV11-2; abundance: once; len: 16; j_gene: TRBJ2-3; d_gene: TRBD2
CDR3aa: CATSRVRRSVRETQYF; CDR3nt: TGTGCCACCAGCAGGGTTAGACGGTCGGTAAGGGAGACCCAGTACTTC; v_gene: TRBV15; abundance: NA; len: 16; j_gene: TRBJ2-5; d_gene: NA
CDR3aa: CASSQRSRDSTDTQYF; CDR3nt: TGTGCCAGCAGCCAACGCTCCCGGGACAGCACAGATACGCAGTATTTT; v_gene: TRBV3-1/TRBV3-2; abundance: few; len: 16; j_gene: TRBJ2-3; d_gene: NA
CDR3aa: CASSLDNRGQETQYF; CDR3nt: TGCGCCAGCAGCTTGGATAACAGGGGGCAAGAGACCCAGTACTTC; v_gene: TRBV5-1; abundance: NA; len: 15; j_gene: TRBJ2-5; d_gene: TRBD1
CDR3aa: CASSWGGQNSPLHF; CDR3nt: TGTGCCAGCAGTTGGGGGGGACAGAATTCACCCCTCCACTTT; v_gene: TRBV6-5; abundance: NA; len: 14; j_gene: TRBJ1-6; d_gene: TRBD1
CDR3aa: CASSPASGANVLTF; CDR3nt: TGTGCCAGTAGTCCGGCCTCTGGGGCCAACGTCCTGACTTTC; v_gene: TRBV19; abundance: NA; len: 14; j_gene: TRBJ2-6; d_gene: NA
CDR3aa: CAISTGINYGYTF; CDR3nt: TGTGCCATTTCGACAGGGATTAACTATGGCTACACCTTC; v_gene: TRBV6-5; abundance: NA; len: 13; j_gene: TRBJ1-2; d_gene: TRBD1
CDR3aa: CASSLQKRQGTAGELFF; CDR3nt: TGTGCCAGCAGCCTACAAAAAAGACAGGGAACCGCCGGGGAGCTGTTTTTT; v_gene: TRBV7-9; abundance: NA; len: 17; j_gene: TRBJ2-2; d_gene: TRBD1
CDR3aa: CSARDRETQYF; CDR3nt: TGCAGTGCTAGAGACCGAGAGACCCAGTACTTC; v_gene: TRBV20-1; abundance: NA; len: 11; j_gene: TRBJ2-5; d_gene: NA
CDR3aa: CAISESDRDAEAFF; CDR3nt: TGTGCCATCAGTGAGTCGGACAGGGACGCTGAAGCTTTCTTT; v_gene: TRBV10-3; abundance: NA; len: 14; j_gene: TRBJ1-1; d_gene: TRBD1
CDR3aa: CATSDRGGSSYNEQFF; CDR3nt: TGTGCCACCAGTGATCGTGGCGGGAGCTCCTACAATGAGCAGTTCTTC; v_gene: TRBV24-1; abundance: once; len: 16; j_gene: TRBJ2-1; d_gene: TRBD2
CDR3aa: CASSENTEAFF; CDR3nt: TGTGCCAGCTCGGAGAACACTGAAGCTTTCTTT; v_gene: TRBV18; abundance: NA; len: 11; j_gene: TRBJ1-1; d_gene: NA
CDR3aa: CASSTSPGLGYTF; CDR3nt: TGTGCCAGTAGTACTTCGCCGGGGCTGGGCTACACCTTC; v_gene: TRBV19; abundance: NA; len: 13; j_gene: TRBJ1-2; d_gene: NA
CDR3aa: CASSLQGFGYTF; CDR3nt: TGTGCCAGCAGTTTACAGGGTTTTGGCTACACCTTC; v_gene: TRBV28; abundance: NA; len: 12; j_gene: TRBJ1-2; d_gene: NA
CDR3aa: CASSYTTGQGTEAFF; CDR3nt: TGTGCCAGCAGTTACACCACCGGACAGGGCACTGAAGCTTTCTTT; v_gene: TRBV6-5; abundance: once; len: 15; j_gene: TRBJ1-1; d_gene: TRBD1
CDR3aa: CASSLLGLATDTQYF; CDR3nt: TGTGCCAGCAGTTTACTTGGACTAGCTACAGATACGCAGTATTTT; v_gene: TRBV28; abundance: NA; len: 15; j_gene: TRBJ2-3; d_gene: TRBD2
CDR3aa: CASSLAGADTQYF; CDR3nt: TGCGCCAGCAGCTTAGCGGGAGCAGATACGCAGTATTTT; v_gene: TRBV5-1; abundance: once; len: 13; j_gene: TRBJ2-3; d_gene: TRBD2
CDR3aa: CASSPVAGETQYF; CDR3nt: TGTGCCAGCTCACCAGTAGCCGGAGAGACCCAGTACTTC; v_gene: TRBV18; abundance: once; len: 13; j_gene: TRBJ2-5; d_gene: NA
CDR3aa: CASRKYNSPLHF; CDR3nt: TGTGCCAGCAGAAAATATAATTCACCCCTCCACTTT; v_gene: TRBV2; abundance: NA; len: 12; j_gene: TRBJ1-6; d_gene: NA
CDR3aa: CASSGGGGPTGTNRPSSYNEQFF; CDR3nt: TGTGCCAGCAGCGGGGGTGGGGGCCCAACCGGGACTAACAGACCCAGCTCCTACAATGAGCAGTTCTTC; v_gene: TRBV28; abundance: NA; len: 23; j_gene: TRBJ2-1; d_gene: NA
CDR3aa: CASSPEGAMGREQYF; CDR3nt: TGCGCCAGCAGCCCCGAGGGGGCCATGGGGAGAGAGCAGTACTTC; v_gene: TRBV5-1; abundance: many; len: 15; j_gene: TRBJ2-7; d_gene: TRBD1
CDR3aa: CASWASSAYGYTF; CDR3nt: TGTGCCAGCTGGGCCTCCAGCGCCTATGGCTACACCTTC; v_gene: TRBV28; abundance: NA; len: 13; j_gene: TRBJ1-2; d_gene: NA
CDR3aa: CASSPVESFVGYTF; CDR3nt: TGTGCCAGCAGCCCGGTCGAAAGTTTTGTTGGCTACACCTTC; v_gene: TRBV7-8; abundance: NA; len: 14; j_gene: TRBJ1-2; d_gene: NA
CDR3aa: CASSLDQGGSTDTQYF; CDR3nt: TGCGCCAGCAGCTTGGACCAGGGGGGTAGCACAGATACGCAGTATTTT; v_gene: TRBV5-1; abundance: NA; len: 16; j_gene: TRBJ2-3; d_gene: NA
CDR3aa: CAIRSHSDFVPLHF; CDR3nt: TGTGCCATCAGATCCCACAGCGACTTTGTTCCCCTCCACTTT; v_gene: TRBV10-3; abundance: once; len: 14; j_gene: TRBJ1-6; d_gene: NA
CDR3aa: CASRRHSSYNEQFF; CDR3nt: TGTGCCAGCAGAAGACATAGCTCCTACAATGAGCAGTTCTTC; v_gene: TRBV28; abundance: NA; len: 14; j_gene: TRBJ2-1; d_gene: NA
CDR3aa: CATSRDKGRRNTGELFF; CDR3nt: TGTGCCACCAGCAGAGATAAGGGACGCCGGAACACCGGGGAGCTGTTTTTT; v_gene: TRBV15; abundance: NA; len: 17; j_gene: TRBJ2-2; d_gene: NA
CDR3aa: CARVWWRNTEAFF; CDR3nt: TGTGCCAGAGTTTGGTGGCGAAACACTGAAGCTTTCTTT; v_gene: TRBV6-5; abundance: NA; len: 13; j_gene: TRBJ1-1; d_gene: NA
CDR3aa: CASSYRDSDLHGYTF; CDR3nt: TGTGCCAGCAGCTACAGGGACTCGGACCTGCATGGCTACACCTTC; v_gene: TRBV28; abundance: NA; len: 15; j_gene: TRBJ1-2; d_gene: NA
CDR3aa: CASTTGGWNQPQHF; CDR3nt: TGTGCCAGTACTACAGGGGGCTGGAATCAGCCCCAGCATTTT; v_gene: TRBV2; abundance: NA; len: 14; j_gene: TRBJ1-5; d_gene: TRBD1
CDR3aa: CASSARQGKATDTQYF; CDR3nt: TGTGCCAGCAGCGCCCGACAGGGAAAGGCAACAGATACGCAGTATTTT; v_gene: TRBV7-9; abundance: NA; len: 16; j_gene: TRBJ2-3; d_gene: TRBD1
CDR3aa: CASSEGTAVSYEQYF; CDR3nt: TGTGCCAGCAGTGAAGGGACAGCCGTCTCCTACGAGCAGTACTTC; v_gene: TRBV6-1; abundance: NA; len: 15; j_gene: TRBJ2-7; d_gene: NA
CDR3aa: CASSLGATNEKLFF; CDR3nt: TGTGCCAGCAGTCTGGGTGCAACTAATGAAAAACTGTTTTTT; v_gene: TRBV6-6; abundance: few; len: 14; j_gene: TRBJ1-4; d_gene: NA
CDR3aa: CASSLGSLAQPQHF; CDR3nt: TGTGCCAGCAGCTTAGGTTCCCTTGCGCAGCCCCAGCATTTT; v_gene: TRBV7-2; abundance: NA; len: 14; j_gene: TRBJ1-5; d_gene: NA
CDR3aa: CASSSGGMYNEQFF; CDR3nt: TGTGCCAGCAGTTCCGGCGGGATGTACAATGAGCAGTTCTTC; v_gene: TRBV28; abundance: once; len: 14; j_gene: TRBJ2-1; d_gene: NA
CDR3aa: CASSLQYPYEQYF; CDR3nt: TGTGCCAGCAGTTTGCAGTACCCCTACGAGCAGTACTTC; v_gene: TRBV12-3/TRBV12-4; abundance: NA; len: 13; j_gene: TRBJ2-7; d_gene: NA
CDR3aa: CASSPRDGYEQYF; CDR3nt: TGTGCCAGCAGCCCCAGGGACGGCTACGAGCAGTACTTC; v_gene: TRBV7-3; abundance: NA; len: 13; j_gene: TRBJ2-7; d_gene: NA